These 25 T cell receptor beta chains share one sample of origin, sequenced in a study of graft-versus-host responses after intestinal transplantation. Their target antigens are unknown. Clones were read by immunoSEQ multiplex PCR, and TCRdb kept only the in-frame ones, dropping some. The repertoire has about 110,000 clones, 85% to 95% of them found once; the top ten carry roughly 0.24%. This material consisted of unstimulated CD4+ T cells sorted from spleen or lymph node cells, taken before transplant. The receptors come from a human donor who was the organ donor for an intestinal transplant.

This chain uses TRBV6-1 with TRBJ2-1, with TRBD2 matching over 12 bases. CDR1 and CDR2 from the germline V gene are MNHNS and SASEGT. Germline trimming cut 3 bases from V and 5 bases from J; bases unmatched to any gene: 11. CDR3 length: 18 amino acids. CDR3 DNA: TGTGCCAGCAGTGACACGGCTAGCGGGAGGGGGTTTAACAATGAGCAGTTCTTC. This translates into CASSDTASGRGFNNEQFF.

The CDR3 DNA is TGTGCCAGCAGCACCGGACTAGCGGGAGAAGGAGATACGCAGTATTTT. This codes for CASSTGLAGEGDTQYF. The genes are TRBV5-4 and TRBJ2-3; 13 bases agree with TRBD2. With V trimmed by 4 bases and J by 5 bases, 7 bases remained unmatched. The CDR3 consists of 16 residues. Germline values: CDR1 SGHNT, CDR2 YYREEE (reference sequence).

The V and J genes are TRBV2 and TRBJ2-3, with D perhaps TRBD2 (6 bases). The V gene lost 6 bases and the J gene lost 4 bases, with 14 bases spanning the gap. Germline lookup yields CDR1 SNHLY and CDR2 FYNNEI. The CDR3 extends over 14 amino acids. This chain's CDR3 is CASRRRGLPDTQYF. The CDR3 DNA reads as TGTGCCAGCAGAAGGCGAGGACTACCAGATACGCAGTATTTT.

This clone appeared a single time. J is TRBJ2-7 and V is TRBV7-8; perhaps TRBD1 as D (6 bases). The CDR3 consists of 16 residues. V was clipped by 5 bases and J by 2 bases, with 19 bases between them. Germline V gene lookup returns CDR1 SGHVS and CDR2 FQNEAQ. CDR3 sequence: CASSANRVRKAYEQYF. Written as DNA, the CDR3 is TGTGCCAGCAGCGCGAACAGGGTACGGAAGGCCTACGAGCAGTACTTC.

V usage is TRBV7-2 and J usage is TRBJ2-7, with unresolved D. In germline, CDR1 is SGHTA, CDR2 FQGNSA. V lost 1 base and J 0 bases, leaving 7 bases between the germline ends. The CDR3 has 14 residues. CDR3 residues: CASSLVGGSYEQYF. The DNA of the CDR3 is TGTGCCAGCAGCTTAGTCGGCGGCTCCTACGAGCAGTACTTC. Full variable domain (rest looked up from reference TRBV7-2 and TRBJ2-7): GAGVSQSPSNKVTEKGKDVELRCDPISGHTALYWYRQSLGQGLEFLIYFQGNSAPDKSGLPSDRFSAERTGGSVSTLTIQRTQQEDSAVYLCASSLVGGSYEQYFGPGTRLTVT.

V is TRBV5-4 and J is TRBJ1-1; 8 bases align to TRBD1. The CDR3 is 16 residues long. CDR1 is SGHNT, CDR2 YYREEE, per germline (reference sequence). With 3 bases clipped from V and 0 bases from J, the junction kept 7 bases outside the gene matches. This CDR3 reads CASSYGQGIMNTEAFF. CDR3 sequence (DNA): TGTGCCAGCAGCTACGGACAGGGAATTATGAACACTGAAGCTTTCTTT.

The chain employs TRBV11-2 and TRBJ1-5, with D possibly matching TRBD1 (6 bases). The CDR3 is made up of 16 amino acids. Germline assignment: CDR1 SGHAT and CDR2 FQNNGV. V gave up 5 bases and J gave up 1 base, with 15 bases separating them. In nucleotides, the CDR3 is TGTGCCAGCAGCCTCTCCCCCACAGGGAGCAATCAGCCCCAGCATTTT. Its translation is CASSLSPTGSNQPQHF.

The CDR3 nucleotides are TGTGCCAGCTCACCGGGGCGGTTGGGGGCGACTACAGATACGCAGTATTTT. This sequence encodes CASSPGRLGATTDTQYF. This sequence joins TRBV18 and TRBJ2-3; possibly TRBD1 for D (6 bases). Germline CDR1 reads KGHSH; CDR2 reads LQKENI. Trimming took off 3 bases at V and 3 bases at J, with 19 bases between the two ends. CDR3 length: 17 amino acids.

CDR3 loop: CASSSGLAGDTDTQYF. The CDR3 coding sequence is TGCGCCAGCAGTTCCGGACTAGCGGGAGACACAGATACGCAGTATTTT. This chain joins TRBV5-1 and TRBJ2-3; TRBD2 matches 13 bases. The CDR3 covers 16 residues. Germline CDR1 is SGHRS and CDR2 is YFSETQ. V lost 5 bases and J lost 2; bases outside the gene matches: 5.

The chain combines TRBV29-1 with TRBJ2-7; a weak D match, TRBD2 (5 bases). The germline V gene encodes CDR1 SQVTM and CDR2 ANQGSEA. The germline V and J ends were trimmed by 7 bases and 4 bases, with 20 bases remaining between them. The CDR3 has 14 residues. The CDR3 reads CSGRTGLADYEQYF. The CDR3 DNA reads as TGCAGCGGCCGGACTGGGCTAGCCGATTACGAGCAGTACTTC.

The chain carries TRBV10-3 and TRBJ1-2; possible D gene TRBD1, 5 bases. V was pared by 1 base and J by 4 bases, with 10 bases between. This CDR3 contains 14 residues. The germline CDR1 and CDR2 sequences are ENHRY and SYGVKD. CDR3 in amino acids: CAISEWQGIYGYTF. The CDR3 DNA is TGTGCCATCAGTGAGTGGCAGGGAATCTATGGCTACACCTTC.

The chain has TRBV28 and TRBJ1-5, with a tentative D call TRBD1 (5 bases). Germline-derived CDR1 and CDR2 are MDHEN and SYDVKM. The ends were cut back, 7 bases at V and 5 bases at J, with 9 bases in the middle. The CDR3 sequence is 12 residues long. The CDR3 DNA reads as TGTGCCAGCACTACAGGTTATCAGCCCCAGCATTTT. Translated: CASTTGYQPQHF.

The chain is built from TRBV19 and TRBJ2-4; no reliable D call. V gave up 1 base and J gave up 0 bases, with 10 bases separating them. The germline V gene encodes CDR1 LNHDA and CDR2 SQIVND (reference sequence). The CDR3 totals 16 residues. The CDR3 loop is CASSIGRQRAKNIQYF. In DNA form, the CDR3 reads TGTGCCAGTAGTATAGGCAGGCAAAGAGCCAAAAACATTCAGTACTTC.

The V call is TRBV10-1, the J call TRBJ2-2; 7 positions agree with TRBD2. The CDR3 totals 16 residues. Germline V CDR1 and CDR2: WNHNN, SYGVQD (reference sequence). The ends lost 4 bases at V and 1 base at J; junction bases unmatched: 6. The CDR3 sequence is CASSASGTMNTGELFF. DNA for the CDR3: TGCGCCAGCAGTGCTAGCGGTACCATGAACACCGGGGAGCTGTTTTTT.

This clone was recorded once. The V and J genes are TRBV6-5 and TRBJ1-2; D not certain. V gave up 2 bases and J gave up 0 bases, with 4 bases separating them. Germline V gene sequence: CDR1 MNHEY, CDR2 SVGAGI. There are 13 residues in the CDR3. The chain's CDR3 is CASSYVPNYGYTF. The CDR3 DNA sequence: TGTGCCAGCAGTTACGTCCCTAACTATGGCTACACCTTC.

This rearrangement joins TRBV5-1 to TRBJ2-6; 7 bases map to TRBD1. Germline V CDR1 and CDR2: SGHRS, YFSETQ. The CDR3 runs to 15 residues. Trimming cost V 4 bases and J 6 bases; bases outside gene matches: 7. CDR3 loop: CASSPRQGKANVLTF. The CDR3 DNA sequence: TGCGCCAGCAGCCCGAGACAGGGTAAGGCCAACGTCCTGACTTTC.

This rearrangement joins TRBV29-1 to TRBJ2-3; D is ambiguous. Trimming shortened V by 5 bases and J by 2 bases, and 14 bases separated the two germline ends. The CDR3 sequence is 14 residues long. Germline CDR1 and CDR2: SQVTM and ANQGSEA. The CDR3 region has the DNA TGCAGCGTTCACGATACGAAGGCCACAGATACGCAGTATTTT. Translating gives CSVHDTKATDTQYF.

The V gene is TRBV7-9, the J gene TRBJ2-5, with 7 nucleotides matching TRBD2. The germline V gene has CDR1 SEHNR and CDR2 FQNEAQ (reference sequence). The CDR3 totals 16 residues. J was trimmed by 5 bases and V by 2 bases; bases with no gene match: 11. The CDR3 region is CASSLTGSGARETQYF. The CDR3 DNA reads as TGTGCCAGCAGCTTAACCGGCAGCGGGGCACGGGAGACCCAGTACTTC. The full variable domain, rest sourced from reference TRBV7-9 and TRBJ2-5, is DTGVSQNPRHKITKRGQNVTFRCDPISEHNRLYWYRQTLGQGPEFLTYFQNEAQLEKSRLLSDRFSAERPKGSFSTLEIQRTEQGDSAMYLCASSLTGSGARETQYFGPGTRLLVL.

The V gene is TRBV11-2, the J gene TRBJ2-5; maybe TRBD1 (6 bases). V shed 3 bases and J shed 5 bases, with 13 bases lying between them. In germline, CDR1 is SGHAT, CDR2 FQNNGV. The CDR3 spans 14 residues. CDR3 bases: TGTGCCAGCAGCTTGATGGGGGCAGGGGAGACCCAGTACTTC. It translates to CASSLMGAGETQYF.

The chain carries TRBV9 and TRBJ1-3; tentatively, D is TRBD1 (5 bases). CDR1 SGDLS and CDR2 YYNGEE come from the germline V gene. The CDR3 spans 17 residues. V was shortened by 0 bases and J by 0 bases, with 13 bases between the two germline ends. The CDR3 protein is CASSVDPGLISGNTIYF. In nucleotides, the CDR3 is TGTGCCAGCAGCGTAGATCCGGGACTGATCTCTGGAAACACCATATATTTT.

The chain joins TRBV7-9 to TRBJ2-7, with a weak D call TRBD1 (6 bases). CDR3 length: 14 amino acids. V shed 4 bases and J shed 3 bases, with 13 bases lying between them. Germline values: CDR1 SEHNR, CDR2 FQNEAQ (reference sequence). The CDR3 DNA reads TGTGCCAGCAGCTCCGGGACATCAGACTACGAGCAGTACTTC. It encodes CASSSGTSDYEQYF.

J is TRBJ1-5 and V is TRBV10-3; D is unresolved. The CDR3 length is 16 residues. Per the germline V gene, CDR1 is ENHRY and CDR2 is SYGVKD. Trimming stripped 2 bases from V and 1 base from J, with 12 bases between. In DNA form, the CDR3 reads TGTGCCATCAGTGAGGGCCCTAATGGGAGCAATCAGCCCCAGCATTTT. Translated: CAISEGPNGSNQPQHF.

This clone appeared a few times. The J gene is TRBJ2-7, the V gene TRBV10-3; possible D gene TRBD2, 6 bases. The CDR3 is 14 amino acids. CDR1 and CDR2 from the germline V gene are ENHRY and SYGVKD. Trimming stripped 4 bases from V and 0 bases from J, with 10 bases between. The CDR3: CAISGVGSSYEQYF. CDR3 bases: TGTGCCATCAGTGGGGTCGGGAGCTCCTACGAGCAGTACTTC.

This chain links TRBV5-1 with TRBJ2-7; no definite D call. The CDR3 has 14 amino acids. Trimming removed 0 bases at V and 0 bases at J, with 7 bases between. Germline V gene data show CDR1 as SGHRS and CDR2 as YFSETQ. The CDR3 sequence: CASSLGQSSYEQYF. In nucleotides, the CDR3 is TGCGCCAGCAGCTTGGGGCAGAGCTCCTACGAGCAGTACTTC.

CDR3 DNA: TGTGCCAGCTCACCGGAGACTAGCGCGAATACGCAGTATTTT. It yields the protein CASSPETSANTQYF. This chain uses TRBV18 with TRBJ2-3; 8 bases line up with TRBD2. Germline CDR1 KGHSH, CDR2 LQKENI. The CDR3 is 14 residues long. V shed 3 bases and J 7 bases; nucleotides not matched to a gene: 6.